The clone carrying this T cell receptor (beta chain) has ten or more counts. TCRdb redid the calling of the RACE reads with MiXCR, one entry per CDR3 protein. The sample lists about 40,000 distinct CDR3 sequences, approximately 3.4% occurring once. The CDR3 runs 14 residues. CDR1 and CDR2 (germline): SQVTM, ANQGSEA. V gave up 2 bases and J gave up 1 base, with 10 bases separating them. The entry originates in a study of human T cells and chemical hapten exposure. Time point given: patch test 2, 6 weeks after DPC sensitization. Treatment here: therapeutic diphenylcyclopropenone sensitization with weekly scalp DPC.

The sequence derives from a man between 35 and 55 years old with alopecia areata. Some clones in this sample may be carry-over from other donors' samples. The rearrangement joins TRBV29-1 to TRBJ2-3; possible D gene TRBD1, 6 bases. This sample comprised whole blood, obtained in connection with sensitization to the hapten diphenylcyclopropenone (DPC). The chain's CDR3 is CSVEKAGGTDTQYF. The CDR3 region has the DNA TGCAGCGTTGAAAAGGCAGGGGGCACAGATACGCAGTATTTT.